These 25 T cell receptor beta chains were sequenced from one sample in a study of blood T cell repertoires in COVID-19. Sequenced by immunoSEQ multiplex PCR; TCRdb stores in-frame clones only, minus some. The sample records approximately 130,000 clones, 85% to 90% being singletons. Sequencing was carried out using peripheral blood. These receptors all come from a man aged 45-60 years with acute or convalescent COVID-19.

V gene TRBV7-2 combines with J gene TRBJ2-7; D unclear. The germline V and J ends were trimmed by 1 base and 1 base, with 8 bases remaining between them. CDR3 length equals 14 residues. Germline V gene lookup returns CDR1 SGHTA and CDR2 FQGNSA. CDR3 sequence (DNA): TGTGCCAGCAGCTTAGTCCAGGCATCCTACGAGCAGTACTTC. This sequence encodes CASSLVQASYEQYF.

This rearrangement joins TRBV21-1 to TRBJ1-2; the DNA was not used to check the table's D call, TRBD1. TRBV21-1 is assigned pseudogene status. The length of the CDR3 is 15 residues. The CDR3 is CASSNLAGYNYGYTF. As DNA, the CDR3 is TGTGCCAGCAGCAACTTGGCAGGCTACAACTATGGCTACACCTTC.

The chain joins TRBV24-1 to TRBJ2-2; 7 nucleotides line up with TRBD1. Germline V lookup: CDR1 KGHDR, CDR2 SFDVKD. V lost 4 bases, J lost 2 bases, and 6 bases stayed unmatched. The CDR3 sequence is 16 residues long. DNA of the CDR3: TGTGCCACCAGTGACCGACGACAGGGCAACACCGGGGAGCTGTTTTTT. The encoded protein is CATSDRRQGNTGELFF.

The chain carries TRBV10-2 and TRBJ2-3; the match to TRBD2 covers 13 bases. The germline V gene encodes CDR1 WSHSY and CDR2 SAAADI. There are 18 residues in the CDR3. With V trimmed by 6 bases and J by 0 bases, 9 bases remained unmatched. The CDR3 coding sequence is TGCGCCAGCAGCACCTGGACTAGCGGGAGTAGGAGCACAGATACGCAGTATTTT. Its translation: CASSTWTSGSRSTDTQYF.

This sequence joins TRBV5-1 and TRBJ2-3; D unclear. The CDR3 is made up of 14 amino acids. Germline V CDR1 and CDR2: SGHRS, YFSETQ. V lost 0 bases, J lost 2 bases, and 7 bases lay in between. The DNA of the CDR3 is TGCGCCAGCAGCTTGGACAGTAACACAGATACGCAGTATTTT. As protein: CASSLDSNTDTQYF.

This chain links TRBV11-3 with TRBJ2-1; 9 bases are a match to TRBD2. The J segment lost 7 bases and the V segment lost 3 bases, leaving 19 bases of the junction unmatched. The CDR3 has 19 residues. Germline V gene sequence: CDR1 SGHNT, CDR2 YENEEA. As DNA, the CDR3 is TGTGCCAGCAGCTTCTCCCCTGGGGCGGGAGGGCCTTCCGAAAATGAGCAGTTCTTC. Translation gives CASSFSPGAGGPSENEQFF.

The rearrangement joins TRBV7-2 to TRBJ2-7, with 13 bases identical to TRBD2. Germline V gene sequence: CDR1 SGHTA, CDR2 FQGNSA. The V segment lost 0 bases and the J segment 13 bases; nucleotides outside the gene matches: 9. The CDR3 covers 15 residues. The CDR3 coding sequence is TGTGCCAGCAGCTTAGCGCCGGGACTAGCGGGAACGGTCTACTTC. Amino acids: CASSLAPGLAGTVYF.

V usage is TRBV6-5 and J usage is TRBJ2-2; 13 nucleotides match TRBD2. The CDR3 has 15 amino acids. From germline, CDR1 is MNHEY and CDR2 SVGAGI. V lost 8 bases and J lost 6; bases outside the gene matches: 6. CDR3 DNA: TGTGCCAGCTTTACTAGCGGGAGGGCCCCCGGGGAGCTGTTTTTT. Translated: CASFTSGRAPGELFF.

The chain carries TRBV15 and TRBJ2-7; 11 nucleotides line up with TRBD2. Germline CDR1 reads LNHNV; CDR2 reads YYDKDF (reference sequence). V lost 0 bases, J lost 5 bases, and 9 bases stayed unmatched. There are 17 residues in the CDR3. The CDR3: CATSRDRGSGRANEQYF. CDR3 DNA: TGTGCCACCAGCAGAGACCGGGGTAGCGGGAGGGCGAACGAGCAGTACTTC.

The chain carries TRBV6-1 and TRBJ1-5; 9 bases align to TRBD1. Germline V lookup: CDR1 MNHNS, CDR2 SASEGT. The CDR3 sequence is 19 residues long. Trimming removed 0 bases from V and 0 bases from J; junction bases left unmatched: 9. The CDR3 loop reads CASSEAETGGVYSNQPQHF. The CDR3 DNA is TGTGCCAGCAGTGAAGCGGAGACAGGGGGAGTTTATAGCAATCAGCCCCAGCATTTT.

As concerns this clone: A read error may explain this, as a much larger clone is one base away. The genes are TRBV6-2 or TRBV6-3 and TRBJ1-5; D uncertain. The CDR3 has 11 amino acids. Between the trimmed V and J ends, which lost 4 bases and 9 bases, there was a span of 7 bases. CDR1 is MNHEY and CDR2 is SVGEGT in the germline V gene. CDR3 in amino acids: CASSSGVPQHF. The CDR3 DNA reads as TGTGCCAGCAGTTCCGGGGTGCCCCAGCATTTT.

This sequence joins TRBV7-9 and TRBJ2-1; tentative D call: TRBD2 (5 bases). The CDR3 covers 16 residues. Germline V gene sequence: CDR1 SEHNR, CDR2 FQNEAQ (reference sequence). Deletions cut 5 bases from V and 1 base from J, with 15 bases between. The CDR3 DNA reads as TGTGCCAGCAGCGCTGGTGGGAGCGAGTCCTACAATGAGCAGTTCTTC. Translated: CASSAGGSESYNEQFF.

The chain combines TRBV6-5 with TRBJ1-2; no definite D call. V lost 0 bases and J 6 bases, leaving 8 bases between the germline ends. The germline CDR1 and CDR2 sequences are MNHEY and SVGAGI. The CDR3 loop spans 13 amino acids. DNA of the CDR3: TGTGCCAGCAGTTACTCTAGCATTCATGGCTACACCTTC. Translation gives CASSYSSIHGYTF.

CDR3 sequence (DNA): TGCGCCAGCAGCCAAGTGGGACACGACAATCAGCCCCAGCATTTT. This codes for CASSQVGHDNQPQHF. The V call is TRBV4-1, the J call TRBJ1-5; tentatively, D is TRBD1 (6 bases). The CDR3 sequence is 15 residues long. Trimming left V 1 base short and J 3 bases short, with 10 bases between. Germline values: CDR1 MGHRA, CDR2 YSYEKL.

The V call is TRBV15, the J call TRBJ1-1, with a possible D match to TRBD1 (5 bases). CDR1 LNHNV and CDR2 YYDKDF come from the germline V gene (reference sequence). The CDR3 consists of 15 residues. V lost 1 base to trimming and J lost 4 bases, with 13 bases between them. CDR3 nucleotides: TGTGCCACCAGCAGAGGCTGGGGGGGAGTCACTGAAGCTTTCTTT. Translated, it gives CATSRGWGGVTEAFF. The full variable domain, rest sourced from reference TRBV15 and TRBJ1-1, is DAMVIQNPRYQVTQFGKPVTLSCSQTLNHNVMYWYQQKSSQAPKLLFHYYDKDFNNEADTPDNFQSRRPNTSFCFLDIRSPGLGDTAMYLCATSRGWGGVTEAFFGQGTRLTVV.

The genes are TRBV5-1 and TRBJ2-1; 9 bases are a match to TRBD2. Germline loops: CDR1 SGHRS, CDR2 YFSETQ. There are 14 residues in the CDR3. Trimming cost V 4 bases and J 7 bases; bases outside gene matches: 6. The CDR3 coding sequence is TGCGCCAGCAGCGGGGTAGCGGGAGTTAATGAGCAGTTCTTC. This sequence encodes CASSGVAGVNEQFF.

This rearrangement joins TRBV7-9 to TRBJ1-2; 7 bases agree with TRBD1. The trim removed 1 base at V and 5 bases at J, leaving 4 bases unmatched. The CDR3 is 14 residues long. Germline loops: CDR1 SEHNR, CDR2 FQNEAQ (reference sequence). As DNA, the CDR3 is TGTGCCAGCAGCTTAGGTCCGGGACAGTATGGCTACACCTTC. This translates into CASSLGPGQYGYTF.

The V call is TRBV7-8, the J call TRBJ2-7, with TRBD2 matching 7 bases. CDR3 length: 16 amino acids. Germline trimming cut 1 base from V and 3 bases from J; bases unmatched to any gene: 9. CDR1 and CDR2 (germline): SGHVS, FQNEAQ. CDR3 amino acids: CASSLGQGLVVYEQYF. CDR3 nucleotides: TGTGCCAGCAGCTTAGGCCAAGGACTAGTTGTCTACGAGCAGTACTTC.

This rearrangement joins TRBV4-1 to TRBJ2-3, with 7 bases fitting TRBD1. V shed 3 bases and J 1 base; nucleotides not matched to a gene: 4. The germline CDR1 and CDR2 sequences are MGHRA and YSYEKL. The CDR3 sequence is 15 residues long. The CDR3 reads CASSQPTGRTDTQYF. The CDR3 DNA reads TGCGCCAGCAGCCAGCCGACAGGGCGCACAGATACGCAGTATTTT.

J is TRBJ2-1 and V is TRBV19, with D possibly matching TRBD2 (5 bases). The CDR3 runs 15 residues. V gave up 3 bases and J gave up 3 bases, with 12 bases separating them. Germline-derived CDR1 and CDR2 are LNHDA and SQIVND (reference sequence). The CDR3: CASSIVAGYYNEQFF. CDR3 nucleotide sequence: TGTGCCAGTAGTATTGTTGCGGGTTACTACAATGAGCAGTTCTTC.

This chain connects TRBV5-6 to TRBJ1-2; 9 bases agree with TRBD1. Germline V gene lookup returns CDR1 SGHDT and CDR2 YYEEEE. Germline trimming cut 3 bases from V and 6 bases from J; bases unmatched to any gene: 9. CDR3 length equals 15 residues. CDR3 amino acids: CASSSPGTGRHGYTF. DNA for the CDR3: TGTGCCAGCAGCTCCCCCGGGACAGGGAGGCATGGCTACACCTTC.

The chain employs TRBV3-1 (or the pseudogene TRBV3-2) and TRBJ1-5, with D uncertain. The CDR3 covers 13 residues. Germline V CDR1 and CDR2: LGHDT, YNNKEL (reference sequence). V was clipped by 4 bases and J by 2 bases, with 6 bases between them. CDR3 region: CASSPEGNQPQHF. Here the CDR3 DNA reads TGTGCCAGCAGCCCTGAGGGCAATCAGCCCCAGCATTTT.

The chain links TRBV7-9 to TRBJ1-1; D remains unclear. The V end was cut by 2 bases, the J end by 5 bases, with 6 bases between. Germline V gene data show CDR1 as SEHNR and CDR2 as FQNEAQ (reference sequence). The CDR3 length is 12 residues. The CDR3 region has the DNA TGTGCCAGCAGCTTATCGGAGACTGAAGCTTTCTTT. The encoded protein is CASSLSETEAFF. The full variable domain, completed using reference TRBV7-9 and TRBJ1-1, is DTGVSQNPRHKITKRGQNVTFRCDPISEHNRLYWYRQTLGQGPEFLTYFQNEAQLEKSRLLSDRFSAERPKGSFSTLEIQRTEQGDSAMYLCASSLSETEAFFGQGTRLTVV.

V and J are TRBV7-2 and TRBJ1-1; the D is unclear. CDR1 and CDR2 (germline): SGHTA, FQGNSA. CDR3 length equals 13 residues. Trimming stripped 4 bases from V and 7 bases from J, with 13 bases between. The CDR3, as DNA: TGTGCCAGCAGCTCCTATAAACAGCTTGAAGCTTTCTTT. Protein sequence: CASSSYKQLEAFF.

This sequence joins TRBV19 and TRBJ1-3; TRBD1 aligns across 7 bases. Germline CDR1 and CDR2: LNHDA and SQIVND (reference sequence). With V trimmed by 1 base and J by 0 bases, 9 bases remained unmatched. The CDR3 totals 18 residues. The CDR3 loop reads CASSIGRDSFVSGNTIYF. Here the CDR3 DNA reads TGTGCCAGTAGTATAGGTAGGGACAGCTTCGTCTCTGGAAACACCATATATTTT. Filled out from reference TRBV19 and TRBJ1-3, the complete variable domain reads DGGITQSPKYLFRKEGQNVTLSCEQNLNHDAMYWYRQDPGQGLRLIYYSQIVNDFQKGDIAEGYSVSREKKESFPLTVTSAQKNPTAFYLCASSIGRDSFVSGNTIYFGEGSWLTVV.